These T cell receptor beta chains were read from a single sample in a study of T cells in localized non-small cell lung cancer. Sequenced by immunoSEQ multiplex PCR; TCRdb stores in-frame clones only, minus some. In the table there are about 82,000 clones, 80% of which are singletons. The input for sequencing was PBMCs, taken before any cancer treatment. All receptors come from a man aged 40 to 70 with stage II squamous cell lung carcinoma. Both conserved end residues are part of each CDR3. The order of the fields is clone size, J gene, V gene, D gene, CDR3 DNA, CDR3 protein. The D gene is left open where the match is weak. Not all rows give a size; the values are once, few, many and, for expanded clones, a class.

once	TRBJ2-3	TRBV5-1	TRBD1	TGCGCCAGCAGCAGAGGACAGGGGGCTGGCACAGATACGCAGTATTTT	CASSRGQGAGTDTQYF
-	TRBJ2-7	TRBV5-6	-	TGTGCCAGCAGCTTGGGCCTCTACGAGCAGTACTTC	CASSLGLYEQYF
few	TRBJ1-2	TRBV28	-	TGTGCCAGCAGTCCCGGACCCTATGGCTACACCTTC	CASSPGPYGYTF
-	TRBJ1-2	TRBV4-2	-	TGTGCCAGCAGCCAAGACGAGAGGACCAAGGCTGGCTACACCTTC	CASSQDERTKAGYTF
-	TRBJ2-3	TRBV7-9	-	TGTGCCAGCAGCCGCGCCCCGGATACGCAGTATTTT	CASSRAPDTQYF
-	TRBJ2-7	TRBV5-4	-	TGTGCCAGCAGCTTGATGGATTACGAGCAGTACTTC	CASSLMDYEQYF
-	TRBJ2-2	TRBV2	-	TGTGCCAGCAGTGACCCCTACACGGAAACAAACACCGGGGAGCTGTTTTTT	CASSDPYTETNTGELFF
-	TRBJ2-3	TRBV30	TRBD2	TGTGCCTGGATGCGACTAGCGGGACGAGATACGCAGTATTTT	CAWMRLAGRDTQYF
-	TRBJ2-2	TRBV19	TRBD2	TGTGCCAGTAGTGGACCCTTAGCGGGAGGCCTGAACACCGGGGAGCTGTTTTTT	CASSGPLAGGLNTGELFF
-	TRBJ1-2	TRBV25-1	TRBD1	TGTGCCAGCAGTGCGACCCCCGACAGGGACTATGGCTACACCTTC	CASSATPDRDYGYTF
-	TRBJ1-1	TRBV6-5	-	TGTGCCAGCAAGTCCTCGAACACTGAAGCTTTCTTT	CASKSSNTEAFF
-	TRBJ1-5	TRBV6-6	-	TGTGCCAGCAAATTATCGGGGGGCAATCAGCCCCAGCATTTT	CASKLSGGNQPQHF
-	TRBJ1-3	TRBV2	-	TGTGCCAGCAGTGAATACCGAATATATGACACCTCTGGAAACACCATATATTTT	CASSEYRIYDTSGNTIYF
once	TRBJ2-7	TRBV2	-	TGTGCCAGCAGTGAGAGGCAGGCGTCCTACGAGCAGTACTTC	CASSERQASYEQYF
-	TRBJ2-7	TRBV28	TRBD2	TGTGCCAGCAGTTCGGGACTGACGGGGGGCGAGCAGTACTTC	CASSSGLTGGEQYF
once	TRBJ2-3	TRBV9	TRBD2	TGTGCCAGCACCTGGCGGGGGGCGAACACAGATACGCAGTATTTT	CASTWRGANTDTQYF
-	TRBJ2-1	TRBV7-2	TRBD2	TGTGCCAGCAGCTCGACTAGCGGGCAATACAATGAGCAGTTCTTC	CASSSTSGQYNEQFF
few	TRBJ2-1	TRBV27	TRBD2	TGTGCCAGCAGGGCTGGACTAGCGGGATCAGGCGAGCAGTTCTTC	CASRAGLAGSGEQFF
-	TRBJ1-6	TRBV28	-	TGTGCCAGCAGCAAGGGGAGATATAATTCACCCCTCCACTTT	CASSKGRYNSPLHF
-	TRBJ2-7	TRBV7-9	-	TGTGCCAGCAGCTTAACGGGGGCGGGGGAGCAGTACTTC	CASSLTGAGEQYF
-	TRBJ2-1	TRBV10-1	-	TGCGCCAGCAGTGAGTCCGAAAACTCTTGGGAGGGGGGATACAATGAGCAGTTCTTC	CASSESENSWEGGYNEQFF
-	TRBJ1-2	TRBV25-1	-	TGTGCCAGCAGCCCCAGCCTCGGGCCTAACTATGGCTACACCTTC	CASSPSLGPNYGYTF
-	TRBJ2-1	TRBV6-1	TRBD2	TGTGCCAGCAGTGAATGGGGGGGGAGTTGGTCTGAGCAGTTCTTC	CASSEWGGSWSEQFF
-	TRBJ2-1	TRBV27	-	TGTGCCAGCAGTTTATCTCCCCACAATGAGCAGTTCTTC	CASSLSPHNEQFF
once	TRBJ1-4	TRBV7-9	TRBD1	TGTGCCAGCAGCATCGCCGGGACAGGGGTTGATGAAAAACTGTTTTTT	CASSIAGTGVDEKLFF
-	TRBJ1-1	TRBV21-1	-	TGTGCCAGCAGCATTGACAGGGAACCTTCCACTGAAGCTTTCTTT	CASSIDREPSTEAFF
-	TRBJ1-2	TRBV10-3	TRBD1	TGTGCCACCCTCGGGACGGCGGGACAGGGCGGCTACACCTTC	CATLGTAGQGGYTF
-	TRBJ1-1	TRBV7-9	TRBD1	TGTGCCAGCAGTGGGACAGGGGGGAACACTGAAGCTTTCTTT	CASSGTGGNTEAFF
-	TRBJ2-1	TRBV18	-	TGTGCCAGCTCGGAGCAGGGGCCCTACAATGAGCAGTTCTTC	CASSEQGPYNEQFF
-	TRBJ2-7	TRBV6-1	TRBD2	TGTGCCAGCAGTGAAGCGTGGGAGGGCTTCTACGAGCAGTACTTC	CASSEAWEGFYEQYF
-	TRBJ1-4	TRBV7-2	-	TGTGCCAGCAGCCCTTTGGGGGTTGAGGGTGAAAAACTGTTTTTT	CASSPLGVEGEKLFF
-	TRBJ2-1	TRBV7-2	TRBD2	TGTGCCAGCAGTCTAGCGGGGGGGCAGTACAATGAGCAGTTCTTC	CASSLAGGQYNEQFF
-	TRBJ2-7	TRBV27	-	TGTGCCAGCAGTTACTCTCCGCGCCACGAGCAGTACTTC	CASSYSPRHEQYF
-	TRBJ2-2	TRBV11-3	-	TGTGCCAGCAGCCCCACGGCCGGGGAGCTGTTTTTT	CASSPTAGELFF
-	TRBJ1-1	TRBV5-1	-	TGCGCCAGCAGCTTGCCCGGACCCTCAACGACTGAAGCTTTCTTT	CASSLPGPSTTEAFF
-	TRBJ1-1	TRBV9	TRBD1	TGTGCCAGCAGCGTGGGGACAGTTGCGGGGTCTGAAGCTTTCTTT	CASSVGTVAGSEAFF
-	TRBJ1-2	TRBV30	-	TGTGCCTGGAGTTCACGCGGGAGTCTCTTATATGGCTACACCTTC	CAWSSRGSLLYGYTF
-	TRBJ2-7	TRBV7-9	-	TGTGCCAGCAGCTCACAGGACTACGAGCAGTACTTC	CASSSQDYEQYF
-	TRBJ1-4	TRBV10-3	-	TGTGCCATCAGTGTACAGCCAAATGAAAAACTGTTTTTT	CAISVQPNEKLFF
-	TRBJ2-7	TRBV5-4	TRBD2	TGTGCCAGCAGCTTTCTAGCGGGGGAGTCCTCCTACGAGCAGTACTTC	CASSFLAGESSYEQYF
once	TRBJ2-5	TRBV7-9	-	TGTGCCAGCAGCGCCATGAGGCAGAAGGAAGAGACCCAGTACTTC	CASSAMRQKEETQYF
-	TRBJ2-7	TRBV18	-	TGTGCCAGCTCACCACCTGACCGCCGATCCTACGAGCAGTACTTC	CASSPPDRRSYEQYF
-	TRBJ1-2	TRBV14	-	TGTGCCAGCAGCCCCCACCACTACTATGGCTACACCTTC	CASSPHHYYGYTF
-	TRBJ2-2	TRBV19	-	TGTGCCAGTAGTCCTGGACAGCTGAACACCGGGGAGCTGTTTTTT	CASSPGQLNTGELFF
-	TRBJ2-7	TRBV13	-	TGTGCCAGCAGCGGTATGACGGAGGCCTACGAGCAGTACTTC	CASSGMTEAYEQYF
few	TRBJ2-3	TRBV10-3	-	TGTGCCATCAGTGAGTCGCATTCGGCAGATACGCAGTATTTT	CAISESHSADTQYF
many	TRBJ1-5	TRBV6-1	-	TGTGCCATCCGGGACTACATGGGCAATCAGCCCCAGCATTTT	CAIRDYMGNQPQHF
-	TRBJ1-4	TRBV2	-	TGTGCCAGCACGGCTCTAACTAATGAAAAACTGTTTTTT	CASTALTNEKLFF
-	TRBJ1-6	TRBV2	-	TGTGCCAGCAGTACGGCCGCCGGGCTTGGTAATTCACCCCTCCACTTT	CASSTAAGLGNSPLHF
-	TRBJ2-1	TRBV9	-	TGTGCCAGCAGCGTAGCACCCCTCGGGCCCAAGGCCGGTGAGCAGTTCTTC	CASSVAPLGPKAGEQFF
-	TRBJ1-5	TRBV28	-	TGTGCCAGCAGTGGGTGGAAGGGTAGCAATCAGCCCCAGCATTTT	CASSGWKGSNQPQHF
-	TRBJ1-1	TRBV12-5	-	TGTGCTAGTGCTTGGGGGGAAACTGAAGCTTTCTTT	CASAWGETEAFF
once	TRBJ2-3	TRBV6-5	-	TGTGCCAGCAGGAGTCACCCAGGCACAGATACGCAGTATTTT	CASRSHPGTDTQYF
-	TRBJ2-5	TRBV10-3	TRBD2	TGTGCCATCAGTGTGGGACTAGCGGGTCAAGAGACCCAGTACTTC	CAISVGLAGQETQYF
-	TRBJ2-1	TRBV5-6	TRBD2	TGTGCCAGCAGCTTGGTAAGCACTAGCGGGAGGAGCAATGAGCAGTTCTTC	CASSLVSTSGRSNEQFF
few	TRBJ2-7	TRBV7-2	-	TGTGCCAGCAGCTTAGCGCGGAACGAGCAGTACTTC	CASSLARNEQYF
once	TRBJ2-3	TRBV6-6	-	TGTGCCAGCAGCGGGGGGCCCAGCACAGATACGCAGTATTTT	CASSGGPSTDTQYF
-	TRBJ2-3	TRBV18	-	TGTGCCAGCTCACCACCTAGGACAGGGAGGGAAGATACGCAGTATTTT	CASSPPRTGREDTQYF